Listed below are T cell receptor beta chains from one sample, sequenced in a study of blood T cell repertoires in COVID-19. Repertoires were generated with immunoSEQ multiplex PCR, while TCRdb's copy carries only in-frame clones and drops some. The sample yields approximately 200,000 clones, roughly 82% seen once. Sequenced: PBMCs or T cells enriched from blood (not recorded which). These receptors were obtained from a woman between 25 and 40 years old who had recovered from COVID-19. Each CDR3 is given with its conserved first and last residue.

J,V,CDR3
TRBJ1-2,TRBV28,CASSSAGTGSWPYGYTF
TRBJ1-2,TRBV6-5,CASSYKGGNYGYTF
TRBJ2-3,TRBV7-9,CASSPGSLAGDWAETQYF
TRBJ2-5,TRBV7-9,CASSLWGTGVQETQYF
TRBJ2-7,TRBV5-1,CASSLGRTGFYEQYF
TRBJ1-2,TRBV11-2,CASSFPGQGRYGYTF
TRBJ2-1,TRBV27,CASSLSPYSTYNEQFF
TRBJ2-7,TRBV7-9,CASSLGTPSSYEQYF
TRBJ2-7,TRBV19,CASSIERGYEQYF
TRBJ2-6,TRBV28,CASSLGPRVRLTGANVLTF
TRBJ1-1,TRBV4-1,CASSQEYRGEAFF
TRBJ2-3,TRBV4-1,CASSKDRGKRERFTDTQYF
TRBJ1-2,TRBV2,CASRRLQGANYGYTF
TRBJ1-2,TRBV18,CASSPGWGPNYGYTF
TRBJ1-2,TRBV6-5,CATQTGGAYGYTF
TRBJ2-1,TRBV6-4,CASSDRRAARNEQFF
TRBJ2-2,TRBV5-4,CASSLLVNTGELFF
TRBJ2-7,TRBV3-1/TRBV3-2,CASSQDTTGLATDEQYF
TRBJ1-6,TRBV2,CASSETAGGNSPLHF
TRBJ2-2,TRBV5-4,CASSSSYLPGELFF
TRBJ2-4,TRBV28,CASSLWTSGTLAKNIQYF
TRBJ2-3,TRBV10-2,CAGTSGDTDTQYF
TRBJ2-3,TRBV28,CASRGGRDTDTQYF
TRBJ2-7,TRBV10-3,CAIQERELYEQYF
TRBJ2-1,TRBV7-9,CASSSDVAGGPYNEQFF
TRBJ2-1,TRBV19,CASSILGGLAGDNEQFF
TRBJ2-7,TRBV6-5,CASSQGTEAPYEQYF
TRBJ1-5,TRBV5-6,CASSLGDRGIQPQHF
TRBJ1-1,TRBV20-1,CSASSGGDTEAFF
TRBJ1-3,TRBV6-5,CASSRDSGNTIYF
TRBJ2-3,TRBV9,CASSLSPKREGLDTQYF
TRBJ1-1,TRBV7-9,CATNQGAWDTEAFF
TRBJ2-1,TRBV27,CASSWGRGSSYNEQFF
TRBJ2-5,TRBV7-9,CASSLRRPSGTYQETQYF
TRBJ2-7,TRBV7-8,CASSLTSGDYEQYF
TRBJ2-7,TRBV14,CASSPNGGRALYEQYF
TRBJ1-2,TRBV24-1,CATSDLRGYGYTF
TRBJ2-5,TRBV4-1,CASSQEYQRGEETQYF
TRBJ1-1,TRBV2,CASSETGVSNTEAFF
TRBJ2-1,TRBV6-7,CASSRSGRSCGEQFF
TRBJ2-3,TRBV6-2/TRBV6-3,CASSWGTSGVPSTDTQYF
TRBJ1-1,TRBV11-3,CASSFTENTEAFF
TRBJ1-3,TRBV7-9,CASSLATRDQGNTIYF
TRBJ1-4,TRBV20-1,CSARVREKLFF
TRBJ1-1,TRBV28,CASSEERTEAFF
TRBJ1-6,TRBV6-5,CASSPQGAGSPLHF
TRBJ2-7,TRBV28,CASRQGRGYEQYF
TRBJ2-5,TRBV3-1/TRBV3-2,CASSPRGETQYF